This T cell receptor (beta chain) is from a study of radiation and T cells in renal cell carcinoma (dated by TCRdb to the early 2020s). Looking at the study overall: The samples were obtained from a clinical trial, where primary renal cell carcinomas were treated with 15 Gy stereotactic body radiation therapy and then removed by nephrectomy 4 weeks afterward. A total of roughly 53 samples underwent TCR beta sequencing, made up of approximately 26 tumors and about 27 peripheral blood samples. Across all 55 or so samples, several million unique CDR3 nucleotide sequences, encoding roughly 3 million unique CDR3 amino acid sequences, were identified.

With regard to this clone: This clone's antigen is unknown. Per-base qualities were not stored, and no clone one base away is much larger.

Interpreted using the paper, the time point label stands for: baseline pretreatment blood. Interpreted using the paper, the treatment or condition label stands for: 15 Gy SBRT to primary tumor, nephrectomy 4 weeks later. To track tumor-enriched clonotypes, serial peripheral blood was sampled from radiation-treated patients at baseline and at 2 weeks and 4 weeks after SBRT. Renal cell carcinoma with clear cell pathology was present in all patients. Genomic DNA for TCR sequencing was prepared using the QIAamp DNA Blood Mini Kit (Qiagen). The analyses included just those samples that passed every quality control check. The immunoSEQ kit was used, according to the manufacturer's recommendations, to generate TCR beta libraries from genomic DNA. To prepare the libraries, a first multiplex PCR with proprietary primers was run, followed by a second PCR that added unique barcodes, and a bead cleanup was done after each round. Each sample batch included a kit-provided positive control reaction and a negative control reaction. The final libraries were assessed on an Agilent 4200 TapeStation D1000 ScreenTape, pooled by volume, and quantified by qPCR. Sequencing ran on an Illumina NextSeq500 with a MidOutput 150-cycle cartridge, using 156 Read1 and 15 Index1 cycles with kit custom primers. The pooled library was loaded at about 0.93 pM with around 20% PhiX control spiked in. Concerning the study's data processing: Vendor-processed data were analyzed in R, with a clonotype defined as all T cells sharing the same CDR3 nucleotide sequence. In the clone abundance analyses, frequencies in each sample were normalized to that sample's 10,000 most abundant clones. Public T cell clones, averaging fewer than five per sample, were removed before analysis. Tumor-enriched and baseline blood-enriched clonotypes were defined by at least a 32-fold difference in abundance between compartments. Clonotypes expanded or contracted between blood time points were identified with a beta-binomial differential abundance model. Tumor-blood repertoire similarity was measured with the Baroni-Urbani and Buser coefficient, and groups were compared using two-tailed Wilcoxon tests in R. TCRdb provides this immuneACCESS table in a form limited to in-frame rearrangements. Some clones are lacking; in checked studies, under half of them reflect an unresolved V gene, and why the rest are absent is not known. The DNA gave D and trimming, while V, J and clone size come from that table. Within this sample are approximately 150,000 clones, with around four fifths of them counted one time only. The biggest ten clones account for around a quarter of the sample.

General study outcomes and caveats: Because pretreatment tumor biopsies were not available, the baseline intratumoral presence of clonotypes could not be determined. Dynamics of the blood repertoire were not tracked past 4 weeks after treatment. With a single-armed trial design, the study had no way to address how radiation dose or scheduling affects the TCR repertoire. Top tumor clonotypes rose in blood from baseline to 2 weeks post-radiation, then contracted by 4 weeks, suggesting transient expansion of tumor-resident clones.

V loses 4 bases of germline sequence and J loses 4 bases, and the interval between the two ends is 16 bases. The CDR3 has 16 amino acids, counting the end cysteine and phenylalanine. CDR3 DNA only is kept here, 48 bases in frame from base 1. Taken from the germline V gene, the CDR1 and CDR2 loops are MNHNS and SASEGT. The clonotype comes from a woman aged 45-65 years with renal cell carcinoma. The receptor chain draws on TRBV6-1 and TRBJ2-2; 7 matching bases give a weak D call of TRBD2. The sequences come from blood, collected from a patient whose treatment included radiotherapy and nephrectomy. Here the CDR3 is given as CASSALGGPVTGELFF. In nucleotides, the sequence is TGTGCCAGCAGTGCCCTGGGGGGGCCGGTCACCGGGGAGCTGTTTTTT.